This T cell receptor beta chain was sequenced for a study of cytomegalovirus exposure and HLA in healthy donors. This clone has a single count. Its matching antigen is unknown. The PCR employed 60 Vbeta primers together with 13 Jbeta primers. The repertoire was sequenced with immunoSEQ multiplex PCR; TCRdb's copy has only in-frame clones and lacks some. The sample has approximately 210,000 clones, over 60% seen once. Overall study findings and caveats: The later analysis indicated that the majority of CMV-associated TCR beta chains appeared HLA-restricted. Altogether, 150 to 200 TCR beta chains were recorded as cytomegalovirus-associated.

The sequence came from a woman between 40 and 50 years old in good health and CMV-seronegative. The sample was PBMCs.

DNA of the CDR3: TGTGCCAGCAGCCGGACGGGACTAGTCGGAGAGCAGTACTTC. It translates to CASSRTGLVGEQYF. The genes are TRBV5-6 and TRBJ2-7; 8 nucleotides match TRBD2. This CDR3 comprises 14 residues. V lost 4 bases to trimming and J lost 7 bases; unmatched junction nucleotides: 10. The germline CDR1 and CDR2 sequences are SGHDT and YYEEEE. Full variable domain (remainder filled in from reference TRBV5-6 and TRBJ2-7): DAGVTQSPTHLIKTRGQQVTLRCSPKSGHDTVSWYQQALGQGPQFIFQYYEEEERQRGNFPDRFSGHQFPNYSSELNVNALLLGDSALYLCASSRTGLVGEQYFGPGTRLTVT.